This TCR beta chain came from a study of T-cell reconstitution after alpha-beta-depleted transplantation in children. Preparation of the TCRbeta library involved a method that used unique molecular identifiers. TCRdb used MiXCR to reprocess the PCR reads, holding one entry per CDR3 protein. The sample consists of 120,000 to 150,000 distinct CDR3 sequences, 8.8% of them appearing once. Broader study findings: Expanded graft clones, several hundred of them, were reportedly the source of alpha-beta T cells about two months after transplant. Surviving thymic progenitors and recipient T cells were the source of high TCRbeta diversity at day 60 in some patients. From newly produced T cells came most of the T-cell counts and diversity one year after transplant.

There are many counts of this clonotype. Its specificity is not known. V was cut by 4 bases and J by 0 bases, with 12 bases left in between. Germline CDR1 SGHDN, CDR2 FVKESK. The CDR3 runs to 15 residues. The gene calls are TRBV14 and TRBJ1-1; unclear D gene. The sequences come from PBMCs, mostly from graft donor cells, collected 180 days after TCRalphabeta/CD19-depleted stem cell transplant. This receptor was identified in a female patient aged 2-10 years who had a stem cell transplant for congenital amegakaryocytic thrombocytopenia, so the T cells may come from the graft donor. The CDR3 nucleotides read TGTGCCAGCAGCCCAACAAGAGCCCTGAACACTGAAGCTTTCTTT. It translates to CASSPTRALNTEAFF.